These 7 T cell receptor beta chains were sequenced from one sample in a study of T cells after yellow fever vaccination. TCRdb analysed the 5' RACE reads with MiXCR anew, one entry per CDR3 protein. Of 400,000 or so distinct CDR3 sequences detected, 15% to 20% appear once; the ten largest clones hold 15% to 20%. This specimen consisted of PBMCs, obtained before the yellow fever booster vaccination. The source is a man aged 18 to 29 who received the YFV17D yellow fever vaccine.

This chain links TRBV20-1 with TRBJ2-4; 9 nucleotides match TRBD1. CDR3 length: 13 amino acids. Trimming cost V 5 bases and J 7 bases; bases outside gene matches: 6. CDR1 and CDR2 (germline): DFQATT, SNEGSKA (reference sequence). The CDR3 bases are TGCAGTGCTGGGACAGGGCCTTCGAACATTCAGTACTTC. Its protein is CSAGTGPSNIQYF.

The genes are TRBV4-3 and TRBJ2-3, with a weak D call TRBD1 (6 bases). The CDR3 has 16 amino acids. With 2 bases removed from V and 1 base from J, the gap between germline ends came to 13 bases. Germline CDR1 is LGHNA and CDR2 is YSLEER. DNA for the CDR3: TGCGCCAGCAGCCAATATGGGGCAGGGGGCACAGATACGCAGTATTTT. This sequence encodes CASSQYGAGGTDTQYF.

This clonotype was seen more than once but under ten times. This CDR3 is CSVDGGRGETQYF. CDR3 DNA: TGCAGCGTTGACGGGGGGCGCGGAGAGACCCAGTACTTC. The chain links TRBV29-1 to TRBJ2-5; D possibly corresponds to TRBD2 (7 bases). V was pared by 3 bases and J by 4 bases, with 12 bases between. Germline-derived CDR1 and CDR2 are SQVTM and ANQGSEA. The CDR3 loop spans 13 amino acids.

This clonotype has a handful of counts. The CDR3 spells CSVDQAGRGFGYTF. The CDR3 region has the DNA TGCAGCGTTGACCAAGCTGGGAGGGGATTCGGCTACACCTTC. The V gene is TRBV29-1, the J gene TRBJ1-2, with D tentatively TRBD1 (5 bases). The V gene's germline CDR1 is SQVTM and CDR2 ANQGSEA. V was shortened by 3 bases and J by 8 bases, with 19 bases between the two germline ends. This CDR3 is built from 14 residues.

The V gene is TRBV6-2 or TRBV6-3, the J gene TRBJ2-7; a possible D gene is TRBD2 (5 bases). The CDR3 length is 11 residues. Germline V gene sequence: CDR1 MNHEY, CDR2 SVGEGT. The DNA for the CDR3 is TGTGCGGGAGTCGGAGACTACGAGCAGTACGTC. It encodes CAGVGDYEQYV.

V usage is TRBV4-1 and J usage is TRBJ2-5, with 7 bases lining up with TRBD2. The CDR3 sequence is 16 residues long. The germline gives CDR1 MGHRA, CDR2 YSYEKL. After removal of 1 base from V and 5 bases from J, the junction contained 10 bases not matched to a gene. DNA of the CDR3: TGCGCCAGCAGCCAAGGGGTCGGGGGGAGATTGGAGACCCAGTACTTC. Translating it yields CASSQGVGGRLETQYF.

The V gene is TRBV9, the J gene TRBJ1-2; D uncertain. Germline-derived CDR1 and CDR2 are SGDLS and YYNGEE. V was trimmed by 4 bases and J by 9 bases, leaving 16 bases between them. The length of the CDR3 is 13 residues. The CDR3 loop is CASSTATGSSYTF. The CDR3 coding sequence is TGTGCCAGCAGCACAGCCACCGGGTCGAGCTACACCTTC.